Below, 31 T cell receptor beta chains from the same sample are listed, as sequenced in a study of cytomegalovirus exposure and HLA in healthy donors. Clones were read by immunoSEQ multiplex PCR, and TCRdb kept only the in-frame ones, dropping some. The sample carries 200,000 to 300,000 clones, around 88% recorded once. Material: PBMCs. Receptors were obtained from a woman in her twenties or thirties in good health and CMV-seropositive.

The rearrangement joins TRBV7-9 to TRBJ1-3; 8 nucleotides align to TRBD1. This CDR3 region has 17 residues. CDR1 is SEHNR, CDR2 FQNEAQ, per germline (reference sequence). The J segment lost 3 bases and the V segment lost 4 bases, leaving 11 bases of the junction unmatched. CDR3 protein: CASSSTGQVGLGNTIYF. The CDR3, as DNA: TGTGCCAGCAGCTCTACGGGACAGGTGGGCCTTGGAAACACCATATATTTT.

The chain joins TRBV20-1 to TRBJ1-1, with 7 nucleotides matching TRBD1. The germline V gene encodes CDR1 DFQATT and CDR2 SNEGSKA (reference sequence). Germline trimming cut 2 bases from V and 8 bases from J; bases unmatched to any gene: 2. The CDR3 runs 11 residues. The chain's CDR3 is CSARPTGEAFF. The CDR3 region has the DNA TGCAGTGCTAGACCGACAGGGGAAGCTTTCTTT.

The chain couples TRBV9 to TRBJ2-1; TRBD2 agrees at 15 bases. CDR1 and CDR2 (germline): SGDLS, YYNGEE. Trimming at V came to 2 bases and at J to 8 bases, leaving 8 bases not matched to a gene. The CDR3 has 17 residues. CDR3 residues: CASSVGTSGGILDEQFF. CDR3 nucleotide sequence: TGTGCCAGCAGCGTCGGGACTAGCGGGGGGATTTTGGATGAGCAGTTCTTC. Full variable domain (outside the CDR3, taken from reference TRBV9 and TRBJ2-1): DSGVTQTPKHLITATGQRVTLRCSPRSGDLSVYWYQQSLDQGLQFLIQYYNGEERAKGNILERFSAQQFPDLHSELNLSSLELGDSALYFCASSVGTSGGILDEQFFGPGTRLTVL.

The V and J genes are TRBV29-1 and TRBJ2-5, with D maybe TRBD2 (7 bases). V was cut by 3 bases and J by 5 bases, with 19 bases left in between. The CDR3 totals 15 residues. Germline V gives CDR1 SQVTM, CDR2 ANQGSEA. CDR3: CSVEVTGLGGETQYF. The CDR3 DNA is TGCAGCGTTGAGGTCACAGGACTAGGGGGGGAGACCCAGTACTTC.

This clone appeared once. The junction departs from the called germline gene at one end, perhaps through a read error. This chain uses TRBV6-5 with TRBJ2-1; D call uncertain. The CDR3 covers 13 residues. Germline CDR1 is MNHEY and CDR2 is SVGAGI. The CDR3 loop is CASSYSLNNDQFF. Here the CDR3 DNA reads TGTGCCAGCAGTTACTCCCTGAACAATGATCAGTTCTTC.

V and J are TRBV6-5 and TRBJ2-7; possible D gene TRBD2, 5 bases. Trimming cost V 0 bases and J 6 bases, with 12 bases left between them. The CDR3 loop spans 14 amino acids. Germline CDR1 MNHEY, CDR2 SVGAGI. CDR3 region: CASSYSYAAGEQYF. The CDR3 DNA reads TGTGCCAGCAGTTACTCGTACGCGGCGGGCGAGCAGTACTTC.

The CDR3 sequence: CASSLSIRGRAYEQYF. The CDR3 DNA reads TGTGCCAGCAGTTTATCTATCCGGGGGAGGGCCTACGAGCAGTACTTC. This sequence joins TRBV27 and TRBJ2-7; 7 bases are a match to TRBD2. The germline V gene encodes CDR1 MNHEY and CDR2 SMNVEV (reference sequence). The CDR3 is made up of 16 amino acids. J was trimmed by 2 bases and V by 0 bases; bases with no gene match: 7.

V and J are TRBV12-5 and TRBJ2-1; D gene unclear. V gave up 9 bases and J gave up 3 bases, with 6 bases separating them. The CDR3 runs 11 residues. CDR1 and CDR2 (germline): LGHNT, FRNRAP. CDR3 in amino acids: CASTGYNEQFF. CDR3 sequence (DNA): TGTGCTAGCACGGGCTACAATGAGCAGTTCTTC.

The V and J genes are TRBV11-1 and TRBJ2-5; a possible D gene is TRBD2 (5 bases). The CDR3 contains 16 residues. Germline lookup yields CDR1 SGHAT and CDR2 FQDESV (reference sequence). The V and J ends lost 0 bases and 6 bases respectively, with 17 bases between them. CDR3 residues: CASSLASGGGEKTQYF. As DNA, the CDR3 is TGTGCCAGCAGCTTAGCCAGCGGAGGAGGCGAAAAGACCCAGTACTTC. Using reference TRBV11-1 and TRBJ2-5 for the parts outside the CDR3, the full variable domain is EAEVAQSPRYKITEKSQAVAFWCDPISGHATLYWYRQILGQGPELLVQFQDESVVDDSQLPKDRFSAERLKGVDSTLKIQPAELGDSAMYLCASSLASGGGEKTQYFGPGTRLLVL.

V gene TRBV5-6 combines with J gene TRBJ2-2, with D uncertain. Germline values: CDR1 SGHDT, CDR2 YYEEEE. V lost 2 bases and J 3 bases, leaving 8 bases between the germline ends. This CDR3 region has 14 residues. The chain's CDR3 is CASSLLTYTGELFF. CDR3 in DNA: TGTGCCAGCAGCTTACTTACCTACACCGGGGAGCTGTTTTTT.

The chain has TRBV29-1 and TRBJ1-1; D possibly corresponds to TRBD1 (6 bases). The length of the CDR3 is 12 residues. V was pared by 3 bases and J by 5 bases, with 10 bases between. CDR1 and CDR2 from the germline V gene are SQVTM and ANQGSEA. The CDR3 sequence: CSVDSQGTEAFF. The CDR3 region has the DNA TGCAGCGTTGACTCACAGGGTACTGAAGCTTTCTTT.

This chain links TRBV5-1 with TRBJ1-5; 8 nucleotides line up with TRBD1. The CDR3 contains 16 residues. The V gene end was trimmed by 4 bases and the J gene end by 4 bases; junction bases not matched to a gene: 10. The V gene's germline CDR1 is SGHRS and CDR2 YFSETQ. The CDR3 region has the DNA TGCGCCAGCAGCCTGGACAGGGCGGAAGGAAATCAGCCCCAGCATTTT. It encodes CASSLDRAEGNQPQHF.

The CDR3 reads CASSLAVVGGPGEQYF. The CDR3, as DNA: TGCGCCAGCAGCTTGGCCGTGGTGGGGGGGCCTGGTGAGCAGTACTTC. The V call is TRBV5-1, the J call TRBJ2-7; tentatively, D is TRBD2 (7 bases). The V gene lost 0 bases and the J gene lost 7 bases, with 20 bases spanning the gap. CDR3 length equals 16 residues. In germline, CDR1 is SGHRS, CDR2 YFSETQ.

The genes are TRBV5-8 and TRBJ2-7; 10 positions match TRBD2. The CDR3 covers 16 residues. Germline V gene lookup returns CDR1 SGHTS and CDR2 YDEGEE. The V segment lost 4 bases and the J segment 2 bases; nucleotides outside the gene matches: 9. CDR3 protein: CASSQASGSPPYEQYF. In DNA, the CDR3 is TGTGCCAGCAGCCAAGCTAGCGGGAGCCCCCCCTACGAGCAGTACTTC. The full variable domain, rest sourced from reference TRBV5-8 and TRBJ2-7, is EAGVTQSPTHLIKTRGQQATLRCSPISGHTSVYWYQQALGLGLQFLLWYDEGEERNRGNFPPRFSGRQFPNYSSELNVNALELEDSALYLCASSQASGSPPYEQYFGPGTRLTVT.

The rearrangement joins TRBV10-3 to TRBJ2-7; a possible D gene is TRBD2 (5 bases). Germline CDR1 is ENHRY and CDR2 is SYGVKD. CDR3 length: 14 residues. The V end lost 0 bases, the J end lost 1 base, and 7 bases lay between the germline ends. The chain's CDR3 is CAISESTGSYEQYF. The DNA for the CDR3 is TGTGCCATCAGTGAGTCGACGGGGTCCTACGAGCAGTACTTC.

The CDR3 DNA follows: TGCGCCAGCAGCCCATACGACAGGGATTGGTCCCTCGATTTAGGCTACACCTTC. Amino acid sequence: CASSPYDRDWSLDLGYTF. V usage is TRBV5-1 and J usage is TRBJ1-2; 7 bases fit TRBD1. The germline V gene encodes CDR1 SGHRS and CDR2 YFSETQ. The CDR3 spans 18 residues. Germline trimming cut 4 bases from V and 8 bases from J; bases unmatched to any gene: 23.

The chain uses TRBV7-3 and TRBJ1-1, with D unclear. Per the germline V gene, CDR1 is SGHTA and CDR2 is FQGTGA. With 5 bases removed from V and 3 bases from J, the gap between germline ends came to 13 bases. The CDR3 covers 14 residues. The CDR3 here is CASSVSEGYTEAFF. The CDR3 DNA sequence: TGTGCCAGCAGCGTATCGGAGGGATACACTGAAGCTTTCTTT.

This chain links TRBV25-1 with TRBJ1-4; D unclear. Germline values: CDR1 MGHDK, CDR2 SYGVNS. The CDR3 contains 12 residues. V gave up 4 bases and J gave up 7 bases, with 7 bases separating them. CDR3 in amino acids: CASSAGGEKLFF. In DNA, the CDR3 is TGTGCCAGCAGTGCAGGTGGTGAAAAACTGTTTTTT.

The V gene is TRBV27, the J gene TRBJ2-1, with a weak D call TRBD1 (6 bases). The CDR3 covers 14 residues. The germline V gene has CDR1 MNHEY and CDR2 SMNVEV (reference sequence). Trimming stripped 4 bases from V and 4 bases from J, with 11 bases between. The chain's CDR3 is CASSSNRDYNEQFF. CDR3 DNA sequence: TGTGCCAGCAGTTCCAACAGGGATTACAATGAGCAGTTCTTC.

The V call is TRBV5-1, the J call TRBJ2-3; the match to TRBD1 covers 7 bases. The germline CDR1 and CDR2 sequences are SGHRS and YFSETQ. V was clipped by 0 bases and J by 1 base; unmatched bases: 5. This CDR3 spans 16 amino acids. This CDR3 is CASSLGFGQGTDTQYF. DNA for the CDR3: TGCGCCAGCAGCTTGGGGTTCGGACAGGGCACAGATACGCAGTATTTT.

V gene TRBV27 combines with J gene TRBJ1-1; D not resolved. The germline V gene encodes CDR1 MNHEY and CDR2 SMNVEV (reference sequence). The CDR3 has 16 amino acids. Trimming removed 5 bases from V and 2 bases from J, with 18 bases in between. The CDR3 bases are TGTGCCAGCAGTCTCAATATTAGGCGGGGTAACACTGAAGCTTTCTTT. As protein: CASSLNIRRGNTEAFF.

This clone was counted between two and nine times. This chain joins TRBV10-1 and TRBJ1-2; TRBD1 aligns across 7 bases. The CDR3 is 13 residues long. Germline assignment: CDR1 WNHNN and CDR2 SYGVQD (reference sequence). V was clipped by 2 bases and J by 3 bases; unmatched bases: 0. The CDR3 nucleotides are TGCGCCAGCAGTGAGACAGGGGACTATGGCTACACCTTC. Its translation: CASSETGDYGYTF.

The chain uses TRBV28 and TRBJ2-4; 7 nucleotides agree with TRBD1. Germline V CDR1 and CDR2: MDHEN, SYDVKM. CDR3 length: 14 residues. Trimming at V came to 2 bases and at J to 8 bases, leaving 6 bases not matched to a gene. The CDR3 sequence is CASSLRTGADIQYF. The CDR3 coding sequence is TGTGCCAGCAGTTTACGGACAGGTGCGGACATTCAGTACTTC.

This clone has only one observation. The chain employs TRBV7-2 and TRBJ2-1; D possibly corresponds to TRBD2 (5 bases). Trimming removed 2 bases from V and 7 bases from J, with 12 bases in between. This CDR3 spans 14 amino acids. CDR1 SGHTA and CDR2 FQGNSA come from the germline V gene. CDR3 nucleotide sequence: TGTGCCAGCAGCTTACGGAAGGTAGCGAATGAGCAGTTCTTC. It translates to CASSLRKVANEQFF.

J is TRBJ2-2 and V is TRBV27; 14 bases map to TRBD2. The CDR3 contains 19 residues. Trimming cost V 8 bases and J 5 bases; bases outside gene matches: 16. Germline CDR1 is MNHEY and CDR2 is SMNVEV (reference sequence). This chain's CDR3 is CASGSLRTSGRKGTGELFF. The CDR3, as DNA: TGTGCCAGCGGGTCTCTCCGGACTAGCGGGAGGAAGGGTACCGGGGAGCTGTTTTTT.

The chain has TRBV7-3 and TRBJ2-2; no reliable D call. Trimming left V 3 bases short and J 5 bases short, with 7 bases between. The length of the CDR3 is 13 residues. Germline assignment: CDR1 SGHTA and CDR2 FQGTGA. CDR3 sequence (DNA): TGTGCCAGCAGCTTGACGGGTACCGGGGAGCTGTTTTTT. This sequence encodes CASSLTGTGELFF.

The gene calls are TRBV18 and TRBJ2-5; TRBD1 matches 8 bases. This CDR3 comprises 16 residues. V gave up 0 bases and J gave up 5 bases; unmatched junction bases: 8. CDR1 KGHSH and CDR2 LQKENI come from the germline V gene. The CDR3 bases are TGTGCCAGCTCACCACCCCCGGACAGGGTCGAGGAGACCCAGTACTTC. This gives the protein CASSPPPDRVEETQYF.

Only one count was recorded for this clone. The rearrangement links TRBV5-1 to TRBJ2-5, with a possible D match to TRBD1 (6 bases). V was shortened by 0 bases and J by 2 bases, with 14 bases between the two germline ends. Germline loops: CDR1 SGHRS, CDR2 YFSETQ. The CDR3 loop spans 16 amino acids. The CDR3 DNA follows: TGCGCCAGCAGCTTGGCCCAGGACAGTTATCAAGAGACCCAGTACTTC. Amino acids: CASSLAQDSYQETQYF.

This chain links TRBV14 with TRBJ2-7; 12 nucleotides agree with TRBD2. With V trimmed by 4 bases and J by 3 bases, 4 bases remained unmatched. CDR1 is SGHDN and CDR2 is FVKESK in the germline V gene. CDR3 length: 15 residues. The CDR3 bases are TGTGCCAGCAGCCCTAGACTAGCGGGAGTCTACGAGCAGTACTTC. Translated, it gives CASSPRLAGVYEQYF.

This rearrangement joins TRBV4-2 to TRBJ2-7, with D perhaps TRBD2 (5 bases). The germline V gene encodes CDR1 LGHNA and CDR2 YNFKEQ. The CDR3 is 17 residues long. V gave up 2 bases and J gave up 6 bases, with 23 bases separating them. This CDR3 is CASSQLLLEGGEGEQYF. Written as DNA, the CDR3 is TGTGCCAGCAGCCAACTGCTTCTAGAAGGTGGCGAGGGCGAGCAGTACTTC.

The chain couples TRBV6-5 to TRBJ2-7, with TRBD2 matching over 8 bases. This CDR3 spans 16 amino acids. V shed 4 bases, J shed 7 bases, and the junction held 15 bases outside the gene matches. CDR1 is MNHEY and CDR2 is SVGAGI in the germline V gene. The CDR3 DNA follows: TGTGCCAGCAGTTTAACAGCGGGAGTTTCCCCGCGTGAGCAGTACTTC. Translated: CASSLTAGVSPREQYF.